The TCR beta chain described here comes from a study of OX40 agonist ivuxolimab in advanced cancers. Using immunoSEQ multiplex PCR, the repertoire was profiled, and TCRdb retains in-frame clones only, with some absent. Of 150,000 to 170,000 clones in the sample, approximately 94% are singletons; the top ten hold approximately 0.32%. Germline loops: CDR1 SGDLS, CDR2 YYNGEE. The CDR3 has 15 amino acids. The V gene end was trimmed by 0 bases and the J gene end by 7 bases; junction bases not matched to a gene: 3. The sample here was CD4+ or CD8+ T cells sorted from blood, taken in a trial of the OX40 agonist ivuxolimab. The chain has TRBV9 and TRBJ1-6; 8 positions match TRBD1. This sequence originates from an adult with an advanced solid tumor such as melanoma, head and neck, liver or kidney cancer. The DNA for the CDR3 is TGTGCCAGCAGCGTAGCCCGGACAGGGAATTCACCCCTCCACTTT. Amino acids: CASSVARTGNSPLHF. Based on the CDR3 plus reference TRBV9 and TRBJ1-6, the full variable domain is DSGVTQTPKHLITATGQRVTLRCSPRSGDLSVYWYQQSLDQGLQFLIQYYNGEERAKGNILERFSAQQFPDLHSELNLSSLELGDSALYFCASSVARTGNSPLHFGNGTRLTVT.